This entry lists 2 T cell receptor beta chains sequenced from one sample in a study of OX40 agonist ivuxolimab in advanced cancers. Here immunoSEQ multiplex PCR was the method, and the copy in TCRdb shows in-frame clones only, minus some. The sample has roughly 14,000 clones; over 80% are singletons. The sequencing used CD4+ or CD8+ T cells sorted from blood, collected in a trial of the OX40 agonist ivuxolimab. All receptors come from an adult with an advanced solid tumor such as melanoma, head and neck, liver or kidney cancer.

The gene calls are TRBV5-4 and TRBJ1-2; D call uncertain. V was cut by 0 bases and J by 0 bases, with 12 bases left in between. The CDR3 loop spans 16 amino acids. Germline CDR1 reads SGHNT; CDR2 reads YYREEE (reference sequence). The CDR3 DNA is TGTGCCAGCAGCTTGGCCGGAAGACATACTAACTATGGCTACACCTTC. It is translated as CASSLAGRHTNYGYTF.

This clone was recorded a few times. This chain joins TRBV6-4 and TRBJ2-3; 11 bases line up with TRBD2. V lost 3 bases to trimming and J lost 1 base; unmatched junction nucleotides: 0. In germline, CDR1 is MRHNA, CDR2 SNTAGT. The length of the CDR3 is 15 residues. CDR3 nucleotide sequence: TGTGCCAGCAGTGAGACTAGCGGGGGCACAGATACGCAGTATTTT. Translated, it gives CASSETSGGTDTQYF.